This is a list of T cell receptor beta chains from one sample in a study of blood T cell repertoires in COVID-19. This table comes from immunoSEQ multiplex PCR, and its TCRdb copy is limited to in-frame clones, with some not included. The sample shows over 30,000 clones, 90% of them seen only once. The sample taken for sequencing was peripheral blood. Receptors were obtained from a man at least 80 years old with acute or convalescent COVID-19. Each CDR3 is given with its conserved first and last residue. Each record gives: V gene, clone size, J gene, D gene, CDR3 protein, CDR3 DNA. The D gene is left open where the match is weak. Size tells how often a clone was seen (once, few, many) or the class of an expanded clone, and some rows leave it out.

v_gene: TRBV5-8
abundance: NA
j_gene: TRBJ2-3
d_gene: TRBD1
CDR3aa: CASSTGTGGADTQYF
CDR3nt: TGTGCCAGCAGTACCGGGACAGGGGGCGCAGATACGCAGTATTTT

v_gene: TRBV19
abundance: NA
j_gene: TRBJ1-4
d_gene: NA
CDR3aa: CASSMVGGGAGDEKLFF
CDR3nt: TGTGCCAGTAGTATGGTAGGCGGGGGGGCCGGAGATGAAAAACTGTTTTTT

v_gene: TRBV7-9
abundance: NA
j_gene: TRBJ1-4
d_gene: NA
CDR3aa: CASSPHRAGEKLFF
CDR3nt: TGTGCCAGCAGCCCCCACAGGGCCGGGGAAAAACTGTTTTTT

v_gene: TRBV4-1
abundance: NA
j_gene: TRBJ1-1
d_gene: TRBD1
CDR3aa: CASSLTLQGRRTEAFF
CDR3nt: TGCGCCAGCAGCCTTACGTTACAGGGGCGCCGAACTGAAGCTTTCTTT

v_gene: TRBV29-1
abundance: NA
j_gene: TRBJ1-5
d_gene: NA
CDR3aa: CSVAGSSNQPQHF
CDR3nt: TGCAGCGTTGCCGGGTCTAGCAATCAGCCCCAGCATTTT

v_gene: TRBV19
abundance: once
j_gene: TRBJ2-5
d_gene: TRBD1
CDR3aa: CASRGRQGGFETQYF
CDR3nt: TGTGCCAGTAGAGGAAGACAGGGGGGGTTCGAGACCCAGTACTTC

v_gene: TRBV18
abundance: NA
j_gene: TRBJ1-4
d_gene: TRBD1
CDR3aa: CASSPLGTDEKLFF
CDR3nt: TGTGCCAGCTCACCACTAGGGACAGATGAAAAACTGTTTTTT

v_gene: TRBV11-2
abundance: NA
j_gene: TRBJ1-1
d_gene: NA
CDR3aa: CASSVQTNTEAFF
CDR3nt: TGTGCCAGCAGCGTACAAACGAACACTGAAGCTTTCTTT

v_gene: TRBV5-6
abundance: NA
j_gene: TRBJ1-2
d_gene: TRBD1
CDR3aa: CASSFGTGWYYGYTF
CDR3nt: TGTGCCAGCAGCTTCGGGACAGGGTGGTACTATGGCTACACCTTC

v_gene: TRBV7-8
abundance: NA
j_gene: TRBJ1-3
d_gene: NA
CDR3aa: CASSFGEISGNTIYF
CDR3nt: TGTGCCAGCAGCTTTGGGGAGATCTCTGGAAACACCATATATTTT

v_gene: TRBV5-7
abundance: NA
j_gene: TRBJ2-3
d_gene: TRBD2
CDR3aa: CASTKGRGRGDTQYF
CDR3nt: TGTGCCAGCACCAAAGGGAGGGGCCGGGGAGATACGCAGTATTTT

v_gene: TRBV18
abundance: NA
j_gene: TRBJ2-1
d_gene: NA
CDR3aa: CASSRDMSYNEQFF
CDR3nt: TGTGCCAGCTCACGCGACATGTCCTACAATGAGCAGTTCTTC

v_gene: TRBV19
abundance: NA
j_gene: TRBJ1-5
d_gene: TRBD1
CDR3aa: CASSTTGGGQPQHF
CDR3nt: TGTGCCAGTAGTACCACAGGGGGAGGTCAGCCCCAGCATTTT

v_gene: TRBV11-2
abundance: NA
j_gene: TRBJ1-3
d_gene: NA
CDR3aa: CASSVTGGTGGNTIYF
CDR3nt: TGTGCCAGCAGTGTGACGGGGGGTACGGGCGGAAACACCATATATTTT

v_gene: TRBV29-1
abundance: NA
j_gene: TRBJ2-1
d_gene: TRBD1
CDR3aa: CSVANQQGLEQFF
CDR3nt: TGCAGCGTGGCTAACCAACAGGGGCTAGAGCAGTTCTTC

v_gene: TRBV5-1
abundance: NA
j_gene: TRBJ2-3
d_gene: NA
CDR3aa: CASSFVADTDTQYF
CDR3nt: TGCGCCAGCAGCTTTGTGGCAGACACAGATACGCAGTATTTT

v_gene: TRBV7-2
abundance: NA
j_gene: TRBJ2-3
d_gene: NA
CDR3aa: CASSPLRGLTDTQYF
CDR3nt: TGTGCCAGCAGCCCACTGCGGGGACTCACAGATACGCAGTATTTT

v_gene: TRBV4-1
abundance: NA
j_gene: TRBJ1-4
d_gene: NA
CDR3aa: CASSQDLQVSNEKLFF
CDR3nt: TGCGCCAGCAGCCAAGATCTTCAGGTCTCTAATGAAAAACTGTTTTTT

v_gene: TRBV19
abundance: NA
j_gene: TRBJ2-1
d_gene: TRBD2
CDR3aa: CASRSGARNEQFF
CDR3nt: TGTGCCAGTAGAAGCGGGGCCCGGAATGAGCAGTTCTTC

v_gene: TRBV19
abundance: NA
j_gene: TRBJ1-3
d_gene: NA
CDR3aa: CASRETQGISGNTIYF
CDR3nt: TGTGCCAGCAGAGAGACGCAGGGAATCTCTGGAAACACCATATATTTT

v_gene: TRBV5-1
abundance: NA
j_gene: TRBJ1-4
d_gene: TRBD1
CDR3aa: CASSLQGEGEKLFF
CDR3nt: TGCGCCAGCAGCTTACAGGGGGAGGGTGAAAAACTGTTTTTT

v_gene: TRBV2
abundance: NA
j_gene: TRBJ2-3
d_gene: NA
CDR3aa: CASRGLSTVDTQYF
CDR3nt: TGTGCCAGCAGGGGACTGTCGACAGTGGATACGCAGTATTTT

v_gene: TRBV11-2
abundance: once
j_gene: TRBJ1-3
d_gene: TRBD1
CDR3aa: CASSQDRPSGNTIYF
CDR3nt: TGTGCCAGCAGCCAGGACAGGCCCTCTGGAAACACCATATATTTT

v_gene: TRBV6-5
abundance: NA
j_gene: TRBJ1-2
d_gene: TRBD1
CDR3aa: CASSYGQGWAYGYTF
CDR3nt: TGTGCCAGCAGTTACGGACAGGGATGGGCCTATGGCTACACCTTC

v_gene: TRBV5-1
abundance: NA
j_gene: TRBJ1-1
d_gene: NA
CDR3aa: CASSPGHRNTEAFF
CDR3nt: TGCGCCAGCAGCCCGGGACATAGGAACACTGAAGCTTTCTTT

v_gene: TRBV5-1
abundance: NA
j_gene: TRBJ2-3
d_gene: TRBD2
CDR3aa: CASSLVAGGHSDTQYF
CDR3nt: TGCGCCAGCAGCTTGGTAGCGGGGGGACATTCGGATACGCAGTATTTT

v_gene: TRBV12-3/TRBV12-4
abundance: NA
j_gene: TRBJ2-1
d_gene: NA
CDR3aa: CASSFEGNNEQFF
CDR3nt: TGTGCCAGCAGTTTTGAGGGAAATAATGAGCAGTTCTTC

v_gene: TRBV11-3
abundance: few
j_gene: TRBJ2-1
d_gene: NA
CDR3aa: CASSSRDSEQFF
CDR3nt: TGTGCCAGCAGCTCCAGAGACAGTGAGCAGTTCTTC

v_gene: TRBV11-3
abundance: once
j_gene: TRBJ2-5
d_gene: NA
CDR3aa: CASSSGGQETQYF
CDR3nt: TGTGCCAGCAGCTCAGGGGGGCAAGAGACCCAGTACTTC

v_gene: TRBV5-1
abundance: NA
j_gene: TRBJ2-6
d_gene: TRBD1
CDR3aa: CASSLYRGQPGANVLTF
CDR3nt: TGCGCCAGCAGCTTATACAGGGGGCAACCTGGAGCCAACGTCCTGACTTTC

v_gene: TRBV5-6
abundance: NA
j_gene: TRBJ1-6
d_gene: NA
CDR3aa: CASSSWTLRDSPLHF
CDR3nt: TGTGCCAGCAGCTCCTGGACTCTCAGAGATTCACCCCTCCACTTT

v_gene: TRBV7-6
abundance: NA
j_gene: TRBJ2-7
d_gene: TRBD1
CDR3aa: CASSLATDRAYEQYF
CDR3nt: TGTGCCAGCAGCTTAGCGACTGACAGGGCCTACGAGCAGTACTTC

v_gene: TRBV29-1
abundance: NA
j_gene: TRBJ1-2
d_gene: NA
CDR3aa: CSVERDSGGSGYTF
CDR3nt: TGCAGCGTTGAACGGGACTCCGGAGGCTCTGGCTACACCTTC

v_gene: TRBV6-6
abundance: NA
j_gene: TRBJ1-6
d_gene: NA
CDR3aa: CASSYSSQTNSPLHF
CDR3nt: TGTGCCAGCAGTTACTCTTCGCAGACAAATTCACCCCTCCACTTT

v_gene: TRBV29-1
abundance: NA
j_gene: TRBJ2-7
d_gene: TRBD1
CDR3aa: CKVTGVVRPKLCEQYF
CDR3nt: TGCAAGGTAACAGGGGTTGTCCGACCTAAACTCTGCGAGCAGTACTTC

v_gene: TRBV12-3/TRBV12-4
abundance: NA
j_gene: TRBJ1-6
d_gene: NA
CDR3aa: CASRPGESPLHF
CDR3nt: TGTGCCAGCAGACCGGGGGAATCACCCCTCCACTTT

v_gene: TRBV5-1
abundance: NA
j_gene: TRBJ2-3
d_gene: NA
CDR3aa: CASSLNPGVADTQYF
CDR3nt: TGCGCCAGCAGCTTGAATCCAGGGGTGGCAGATACGCAGTATTTT

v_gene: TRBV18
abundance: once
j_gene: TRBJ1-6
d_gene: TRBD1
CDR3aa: CASSLGGQGNSPLHF
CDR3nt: TGTGCCAGCTCCCTAGGCGGACAGGGGAATTCACCCCTCCACTTT

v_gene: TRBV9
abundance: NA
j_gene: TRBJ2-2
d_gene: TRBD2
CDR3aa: CASSYGLAFHTGELFF
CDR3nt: TGTGCCAGCAGCTATGGACTAGCCTTTCACACCGGGGAGCTGTTTTTT

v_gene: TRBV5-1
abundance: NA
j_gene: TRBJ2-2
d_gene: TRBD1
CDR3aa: CASSPQGQGAGELFF
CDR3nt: TGCGCCAGCAGCCCGCAGGGACAGGGGGCCGGGGAGCTGTTTTTT

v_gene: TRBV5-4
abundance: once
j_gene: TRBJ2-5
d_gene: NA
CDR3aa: CASSLRASKGLETQYF
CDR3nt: TGTGCCAGCAGCTTGCGGGCCTCGAAGGGGCTGGAGACCCAGTACTTC

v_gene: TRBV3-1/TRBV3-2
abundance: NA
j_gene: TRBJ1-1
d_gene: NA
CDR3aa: CASSGGRNTEAFF
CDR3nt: TGTGCCAGCAGCGGGGGGAGGAACACTGAAGCTTTCTTT

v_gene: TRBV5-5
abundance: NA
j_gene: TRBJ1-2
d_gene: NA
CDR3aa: CASSPGQYNYGYTF
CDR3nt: TGTGCCAGCAGCCCAGGACAGTATAACTATGGCTACACCTTC

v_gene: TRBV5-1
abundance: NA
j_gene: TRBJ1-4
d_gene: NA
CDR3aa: CASSPRAGAQEKLFF
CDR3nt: TGCGCCAGCAGCCCTCGAGCGGGGGCGCAGGAAAAACTGTTTTTT

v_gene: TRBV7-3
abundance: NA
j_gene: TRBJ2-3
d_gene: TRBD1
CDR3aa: CASSPGGAPTDTQYF
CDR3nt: TGTGCCAGCAGCCCAGGGGGCGCCCCCACAGATACGCAGTATTTT

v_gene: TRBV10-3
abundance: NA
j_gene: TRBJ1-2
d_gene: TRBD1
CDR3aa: CAIRDGGQPNYGYTF
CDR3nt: TGTGCCATCAGGGATGGGGGACAGCCGAACTATGGCTACACCTTC

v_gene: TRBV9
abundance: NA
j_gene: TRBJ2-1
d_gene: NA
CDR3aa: CASSVGGADEQFF
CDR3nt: TGTGCCAGCAGCGTTGGGGGGGCCGATGAGCAGTTCTTC

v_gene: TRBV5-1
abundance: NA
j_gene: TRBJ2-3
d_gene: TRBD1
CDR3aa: CASSSGTVGNTQYF
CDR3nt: TGCGCCAGCAGCTCTGGGACAGTGGGAAATACGCAGTATTTT

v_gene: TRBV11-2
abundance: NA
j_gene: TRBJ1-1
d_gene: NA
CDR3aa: CASSFGVSVNTEAFF
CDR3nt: TGTGCCAGCAGCTTCGGGGTTAGCGTGAACACTGAAGCTTTCTTT

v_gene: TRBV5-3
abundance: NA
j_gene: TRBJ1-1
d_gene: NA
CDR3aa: CARSGGRNRSPEAFF
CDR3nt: TGTGCCAGAAGCGGGGGCAGAAACAGGTCCCCTGAAGCTTTCTTT

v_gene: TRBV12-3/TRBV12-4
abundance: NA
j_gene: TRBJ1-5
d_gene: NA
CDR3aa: CASSFGDSQPQHF
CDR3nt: TGTGCCAGCAGTTTTGGGGACTCCCAGCCCCAGCATTTT

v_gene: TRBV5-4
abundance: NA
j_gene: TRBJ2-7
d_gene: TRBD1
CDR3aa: CASSLIGTGGYEQYF
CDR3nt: TGTGCCAGCAGCTTAATTGGGACAGGAGGCTACGAGCAGTACTTC

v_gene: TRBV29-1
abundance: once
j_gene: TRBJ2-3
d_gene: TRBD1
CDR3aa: CSVGQGADTQYF
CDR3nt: TGCAGCGTTGGACAGGGTGCAGATACGCAGTATTTT

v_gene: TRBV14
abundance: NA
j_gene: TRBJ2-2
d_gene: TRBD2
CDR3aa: CASSQFGGTGELFF
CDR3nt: TGTGCCAGCAGCCAATTCGGGGGGACTGGGGAGCTGTTTTTT